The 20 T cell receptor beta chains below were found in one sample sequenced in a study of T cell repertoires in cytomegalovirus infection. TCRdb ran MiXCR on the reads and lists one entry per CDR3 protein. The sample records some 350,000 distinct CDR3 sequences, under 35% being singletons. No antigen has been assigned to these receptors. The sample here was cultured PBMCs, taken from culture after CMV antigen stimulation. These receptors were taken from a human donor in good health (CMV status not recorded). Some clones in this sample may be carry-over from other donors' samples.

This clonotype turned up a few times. CDR3 amino acids: CASSLGYSPWATEAFF. The CDR3 bases are TGTGCCAGCAGCTTAGGTTACAGTCCTTGGGCTACTGAAGCTTTCTTT. V and J are TRBV7-8 and TRBJ1-1; D call uncertain. Trimming shortened V by 1 base and J by 5 bases, and 17 bases separated the two germline ends. CDR1 and CDR2 (germline): SGHVS, FQNEAQ. The CDR3 consists of 16 residues. The full variable domain, its missing parts supplied by reference TRBV7-8 and TRBJ1-1, is GAGVSQSPRYKVAKRGQDVALRCDPISGHVSLFWYQQALGQGPEFLTYFQNEAQLDKSGLPSDRFFAERPEGSVSTLKIQRTQQEDSAVYLCASSLGYSPWATEAFFGQGTRLTVV.

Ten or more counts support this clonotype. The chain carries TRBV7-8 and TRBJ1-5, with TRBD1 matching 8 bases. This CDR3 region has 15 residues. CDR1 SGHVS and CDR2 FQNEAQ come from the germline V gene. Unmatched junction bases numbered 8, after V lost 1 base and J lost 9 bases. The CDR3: CASSLDEDRVRPQHF. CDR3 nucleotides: TGTGCCAGCAGCTTAGACGAGGACAGGGTACGGCCCCAGCATTTT.

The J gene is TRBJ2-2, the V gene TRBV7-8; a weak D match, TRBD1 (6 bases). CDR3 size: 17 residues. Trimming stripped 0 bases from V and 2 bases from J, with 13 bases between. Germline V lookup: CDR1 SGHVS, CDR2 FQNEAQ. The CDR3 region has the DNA TGTGCCAGCAGCTTAGCGGAGACAGGCCGAAACACCGGGGAGCTGTTTTTT. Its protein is CASSLAETGRNTGELFF.

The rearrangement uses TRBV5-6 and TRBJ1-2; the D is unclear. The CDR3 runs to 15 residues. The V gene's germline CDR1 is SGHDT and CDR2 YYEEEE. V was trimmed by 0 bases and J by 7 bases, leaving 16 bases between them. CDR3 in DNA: TGTGCCAGCAGCTTGGGGCCAGGCCCCGAGGGTGGCTACACCTTC. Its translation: CASSLGPGPEGGYTF.

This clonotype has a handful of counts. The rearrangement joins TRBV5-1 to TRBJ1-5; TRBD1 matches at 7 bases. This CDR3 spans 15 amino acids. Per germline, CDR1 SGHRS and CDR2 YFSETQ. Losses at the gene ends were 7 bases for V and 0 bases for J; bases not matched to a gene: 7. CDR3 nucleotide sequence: TGCGCCAGCCGACAGGGATCAGATAGCAATCAGCCCCAGCATTTT. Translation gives CASRQGSDSNQPQHF.

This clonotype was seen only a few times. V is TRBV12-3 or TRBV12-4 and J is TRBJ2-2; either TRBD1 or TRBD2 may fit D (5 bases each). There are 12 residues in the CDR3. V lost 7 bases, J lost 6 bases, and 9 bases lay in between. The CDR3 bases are TGTGCCAGCACTTTGGGGGCCGGGGAGCTGTTTTTT. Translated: CASTLGAGELFF.

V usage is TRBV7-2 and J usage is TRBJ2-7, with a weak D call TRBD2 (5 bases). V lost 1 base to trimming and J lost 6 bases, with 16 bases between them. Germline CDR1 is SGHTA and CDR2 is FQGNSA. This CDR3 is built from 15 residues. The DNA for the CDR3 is TGTGCCAGCAGCTTAGAGGGTTACACGGAGGCCGAGCAGTACTTC. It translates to CASSLEGYTEAEQYF.

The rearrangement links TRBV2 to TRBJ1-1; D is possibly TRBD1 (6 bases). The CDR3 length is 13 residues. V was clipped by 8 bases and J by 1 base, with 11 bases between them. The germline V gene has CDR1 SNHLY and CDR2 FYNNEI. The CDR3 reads CASVLQGNTEAFF. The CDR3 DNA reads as TGTGCCAGCGTCCTACAGGGGAACACTGAAGCTTTCTTT.

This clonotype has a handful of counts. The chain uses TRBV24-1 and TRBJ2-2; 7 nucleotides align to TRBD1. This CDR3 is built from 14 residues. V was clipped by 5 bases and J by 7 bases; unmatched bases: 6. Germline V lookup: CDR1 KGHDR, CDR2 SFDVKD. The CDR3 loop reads CATSAPGGVGELFF. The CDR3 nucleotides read TGTGCCACCAGTGCACCAGGGGGTGTCGGGGAGCTGTTTTTT.

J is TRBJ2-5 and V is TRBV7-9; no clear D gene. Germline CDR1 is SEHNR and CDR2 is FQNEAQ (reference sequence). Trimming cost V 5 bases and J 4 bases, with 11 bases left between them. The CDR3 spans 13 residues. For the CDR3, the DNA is TGTGCCAGCAGCCATCCCCCGGTAGAGACCCAGTACTTC. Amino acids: CASSHPPVETQYF.

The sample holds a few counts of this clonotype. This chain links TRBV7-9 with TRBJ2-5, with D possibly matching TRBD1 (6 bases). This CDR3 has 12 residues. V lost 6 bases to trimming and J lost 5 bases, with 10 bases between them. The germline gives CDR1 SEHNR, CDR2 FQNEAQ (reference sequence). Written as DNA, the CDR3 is TGTGCCAGCAGAGGGGGACGGGAGACCCAGTACTTC. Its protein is CASRGGRETQYF.

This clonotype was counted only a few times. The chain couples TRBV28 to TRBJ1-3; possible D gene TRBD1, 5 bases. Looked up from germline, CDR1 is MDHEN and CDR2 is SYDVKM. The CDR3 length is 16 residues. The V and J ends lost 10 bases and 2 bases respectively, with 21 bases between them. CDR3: CATRIPEGSPGNTIYF. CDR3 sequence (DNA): TGTGCCACCAGGATACCTGAGGGGTCTCCTGGAAACACCATATATTTT. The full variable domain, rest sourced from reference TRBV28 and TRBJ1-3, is DVKVTQSSRYLVKRTGEKVFLECVQDMDHENMFWYRQDPGLGLRLIYFSYDVKMKEKGDIPEGYSVSREKKERFSLILESASTNQTSMYLCATRIPEGSPGNTIYFGEGSWLTVV.

The CDR3: CASSLHSGANVLTF. The CDR3 coding sequence is TGTGCCAGCAGCTTGCACTCTGGGGCCAACGTCCTGACTTTC. The V gene is TRBV7-9, the J gene TRBJ2-6; D unclear. The CDR3 consists of 14 residues. Germline CDR1 is SEHNR and CDR2 is FQNEAQ (reference sequence). V dropped 3 bases and J dropped 0 bases, with 3 bases sitting between them.

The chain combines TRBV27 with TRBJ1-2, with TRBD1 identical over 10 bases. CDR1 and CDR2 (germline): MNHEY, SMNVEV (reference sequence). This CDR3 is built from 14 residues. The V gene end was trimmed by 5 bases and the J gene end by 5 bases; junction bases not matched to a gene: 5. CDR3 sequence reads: CASSRQGAGYGYTF. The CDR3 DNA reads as TGTGCCAGCAGTCGACAGGGGGCGGGATATGGCTACACCTTC.

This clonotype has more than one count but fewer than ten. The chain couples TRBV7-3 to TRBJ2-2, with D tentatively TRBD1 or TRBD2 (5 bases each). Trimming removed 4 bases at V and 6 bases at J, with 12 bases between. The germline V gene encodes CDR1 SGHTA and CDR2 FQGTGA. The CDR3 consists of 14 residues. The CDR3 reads CASSSQEEAGELFF. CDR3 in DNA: TGTGCCAGCAGCTCACAGGAGGAGGCCGGGGAGCTGTTTTTT.

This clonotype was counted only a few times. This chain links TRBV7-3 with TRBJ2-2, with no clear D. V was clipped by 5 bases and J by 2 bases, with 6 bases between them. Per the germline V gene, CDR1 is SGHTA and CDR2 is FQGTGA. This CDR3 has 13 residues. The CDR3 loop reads CASSTKNTGELFF. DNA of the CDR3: TGTGCCAGCAGCACTAAAAACACCGGGGAGCTGTTTTTT.

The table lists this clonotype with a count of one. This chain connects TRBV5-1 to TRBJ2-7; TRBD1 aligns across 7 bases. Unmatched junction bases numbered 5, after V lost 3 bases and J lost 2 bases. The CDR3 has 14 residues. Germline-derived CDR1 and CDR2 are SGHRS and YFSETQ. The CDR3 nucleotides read TGCGCCAGCAGCTCGACAACAGGGGCCTACGAGCAGTACTTC. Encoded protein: CASSSTTGAYEQYF.

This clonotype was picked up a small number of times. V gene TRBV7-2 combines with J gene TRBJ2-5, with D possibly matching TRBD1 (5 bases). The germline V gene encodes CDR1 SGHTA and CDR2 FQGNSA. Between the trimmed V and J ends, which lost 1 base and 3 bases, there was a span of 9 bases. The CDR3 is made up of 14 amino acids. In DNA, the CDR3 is TGTGCCAGCAGCTTAGTAGGCAGGGAAGAGACCCAGTACTTC. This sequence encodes CASSLVGREETQYF. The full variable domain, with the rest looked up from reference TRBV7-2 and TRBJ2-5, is GAGVSQSPSNKVTEKGKDVELRCDPISGHTALYWYRQSLGQGLEFLIYFQGNSAPDKSGLPSDRFSAERTGGSVSTLTIQRTQQEDSAVYLCASSLVGREETQYFGPGTRLLVL.

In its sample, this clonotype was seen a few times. This CDR3 is CASRSRGEKLFF. CDR3 sequence (DNA): TGTGCCAGCAGATCCAGGGGCGAAAAACTGTTTTTT. This chain uses TRBV7-2 with TRBJ1-4; the D gene is possibly TRBD1 (6 bases). The V end lost 6 bases, the J end lost 8 bases, and 10 bases lay between the germline ends. The CDR3 is 12 residues long. The germline V gene encodes CDR1 SGHTA and CDR2 FQGNSA.

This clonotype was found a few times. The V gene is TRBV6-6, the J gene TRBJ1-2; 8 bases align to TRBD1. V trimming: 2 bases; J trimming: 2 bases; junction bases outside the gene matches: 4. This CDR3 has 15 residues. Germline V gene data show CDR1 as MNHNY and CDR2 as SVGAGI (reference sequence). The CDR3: CASSYQGQANYGYTF. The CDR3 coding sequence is TGTGCCAGCAGTTACCAGGGACAGGCCAACTATGGCTACACCTTC.